The clone carrying this T cell receptor (beta chain) is a singleton in its sample. Its antigen is not known. These data come from a study of cytomegalovirus exposure and HLA in healthy donors. Study context: The 90 to 150 validation repertoires and the roughly 700 first-cohort repertoires shared a platform, a later analysis reported. Findings of the study overall: Cytomegalovirus association was listed for about 170 TCR beta chains. Among the CMV-associated chains, a few were confirmed in vitro as specific for CMV antigens.

The germline gives CDR1 SGHTS, CDR2 YDEGEE. V dropped 4 bases and J dropped 0 bases, with 8 bases sitting between them. CDR3 length: 15 residues. The protocol was immunoSEQ multiplex PCR, while the TCRdb copy is restricted to in-frame clones and leaves out a portion. Here the sample spans 47,000 or so clones, roughly nine tenths being singletons. The donors were part of the validation cohort, which consisted of under 150 subjects and was separate from the first cohort of 670 or so subjects. Sequencing used PBMCs. This sequence was found in a young man in good health and CMV-seronegative. This sequence joins TRBV5-8 and TRBJ2-6; tentatively, D is TRBD1 (5 bases). The CDR3 DNA reads as TGTGCCAGCAGCCACAGGAGCTCTGGGGCCAACGTCCTGACTTTC. This codes for CASSHRSSGANVLTF.